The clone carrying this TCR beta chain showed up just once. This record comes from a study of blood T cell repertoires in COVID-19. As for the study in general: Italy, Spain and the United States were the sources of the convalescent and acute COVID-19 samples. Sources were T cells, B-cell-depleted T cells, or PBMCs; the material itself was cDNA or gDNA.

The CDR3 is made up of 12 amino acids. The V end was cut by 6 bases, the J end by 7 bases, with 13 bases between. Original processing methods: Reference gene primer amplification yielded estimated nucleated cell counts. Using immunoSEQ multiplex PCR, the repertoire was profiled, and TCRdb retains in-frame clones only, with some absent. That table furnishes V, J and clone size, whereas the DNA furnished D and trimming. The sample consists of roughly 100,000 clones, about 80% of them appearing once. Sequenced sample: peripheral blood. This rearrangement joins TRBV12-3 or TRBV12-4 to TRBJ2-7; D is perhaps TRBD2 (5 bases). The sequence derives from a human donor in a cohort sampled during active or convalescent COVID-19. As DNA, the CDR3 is TGTGCCAGCAGCGACCTTCCGGGGGAGCAGTACTTC. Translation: CASSDLPGEQYF.